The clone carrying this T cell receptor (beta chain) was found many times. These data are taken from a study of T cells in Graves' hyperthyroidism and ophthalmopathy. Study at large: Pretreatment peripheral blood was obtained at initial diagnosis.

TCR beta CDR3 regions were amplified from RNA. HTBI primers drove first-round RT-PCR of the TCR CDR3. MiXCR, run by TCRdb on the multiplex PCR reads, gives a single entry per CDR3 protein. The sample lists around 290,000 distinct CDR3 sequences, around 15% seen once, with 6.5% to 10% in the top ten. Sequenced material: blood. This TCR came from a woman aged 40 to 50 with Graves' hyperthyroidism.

CDR3 bases: TGTGCCACAGGACCAGACCCGGGGCCAAACACCATATATTTT. Protein sequence: CATGPDPGPNTIYF. This rearrangement joins TRBV10-3 to TRBJ1-3; a weak D match, TRBD1 (5 bases). This CDR3 is 14 amino acids long. From germline, CDR1 is ENHRY and CDR2 SYGVKD. Deletions cut 10 bases from V and 6 bases from J, with 19 bases between.